This T cell receptor beta chain was obtained from a study of blood T cells in healthy people across ages (dated by TCRdb to 2013 to 2016). Describing the broader study: In model experiments, template switching captured about one uniquely barcoded TCR beta cDNA molecule for every two T cells. To avoid experimental bias, donors of different ages were randomly spread across the sequencing lanes. The study measured age-related changes in TCR beta repertoire diversity using deep sequencing normalized with unique cDNA molecular identifiers. Four age groups were formed from the donors: young (average 16 years), middle-aged (approximately 42), aged (62) and long-lived (around 82). The study analyzed two additional independent replicas of 1 million unique cDNA reads from the same blood draw for two donors, one aged 18 to 30 and one aged 80 or older.

Taken from the germline V gene, the CDR1 and CDR2 loops are SGHTA and FQGTGA. Trimmed from V: 5 bases; trimmed from J: 8 bases; junction bases lacking a gene match: 11. Taken from cysteine to phenylalanine, the CDR3 has 15 residues. The read is trimmed to its CDR3 DNA, 45 bases read in frame from base 1. The donors were roughly 39 Caucasian individuals from Russia, aged roughly 6 to 100 years, who were systemically healthy. Each donor gave ten milliliters of peripheral blood, drawn into EDTA-treated Vacutainer tubes. Ficoll-Paque density-gradient centrifugation was used to isolate PBMCs, with at least 6.5 million per sample. Trizol reagent was used to extract total RNA from the PBMCs, yielding at least 5.5 micrograms per sample. For every donor, an aliquot of PBMCs went through flow cytometry to measure the percentages of naive CD45RAhigh/CD27high T cells. Receptors were amplified or captured by 5' RACE. Instrument on record: Illumina HiSeq 2500. The second PCR ran for about 6 to 12 cycles and used a J-beta primer mix along with a sample-barcoded 5' primer. A template-switch 5' adaptor carrying 12 random nucleotides introduced a unique molecular identifier onto each TCR beta cDNA molecule. Each sample yielded at least 2.5 million CDR3-containing paired-end reads. All of the RNA was converted into first-strand cDNA using the Mint cDNA synthesis kit, with a TRBC-specific oligonucleotide serving as the primer. All cDNA was treated with uracil-DNA glycosylase and then went through a first 18-cycle PCR with the universal primers M1SS and BC2_uni_R. The authors' pipeline ran thus. For normalization, 1 million high-quality reads, each with a distinct molecular identifier, were randomly selected from each sample. Instead of being binned into consensus sequences, reads with shared molecular identifiers were discarded. MiTCR, run with a Q25 quality threshold and the strictest error-elimination algorithm, handled CDR3 identification, clonotype clustering and error correction. Lower-bound total TCR beta diversity was estimated with a nonparametric unseen species model using Euler transformation. TCRdb reprocessed the public reads (quality trimming at Q25 with fastp, clone calling with MiXCR) and kept in-frame beta chains. Rows merge per CDR3 protein into single entries with the most common DNA and genes. Here the V and J calls rest on TCRdb's processing, not on the authors' analysis. The sample records 1.5 million to 2 million distinct CDR3 sequences, roughly 27% of which are singletons. Of the sample, 7.7% is held by the ten largest clones.

This clonotype appeared a few times. Its cognate antigen has yet to be identified. It has no much larger one-base neighbor in the sample; base qualities were not kept. Study-wide conclusions, independent of this receptor: As age increased, observed TCR beta diversity per million T cells dropped in a roughly linear way, and a significant reduction was already evident by age 40. Conclusive comparison of naive and antigen-experienced compartments was prevented by the profiling of bulk unsorted PBMCs. A strong correlation was found between observed TCR beta diversity and the percentage of naive T cells measured by flow cytometry. Estimates of total diversity based on one million sequenced T cells were considered lower bounds and underestimates. The CMV infection status of donors was not known, potentially confounding age-related changes in expanded clonotypes. Compared with the aged group, more naive CD4+ T cells, fewer expanded clones and increased TCR diversity were shown by the long-lived group, suggesting age selection.

This receptor was identified in a woman in her 30s in good health. The chain links TRBV7-3 with TRBJ2-1; TRBD2 fits 8 bases in the junction. Sequencing input: blood. The CDR3 amino acid sequence is: CASSLGGGGYYEQFF. The nucleotide sequence is TGTGCCAGCAGCCTGGGTGGCGGGGGGTATTATGAGCAGTTCTTC.